This T cell receptor (beta chain) was obtained from a study of blood T cell repertoires in COVID-19. Overall study context: COVID-19 samples, acute and convalescent, were from the United States, Italy and Spain. PBMCs, B-cell-depleted T cells, or T cells provided the cDNA or gDNA that made up the material.

The method was immunoSEQ multiplex PCR; TCRdb's version includes in-frame clones alone and lacks a portion of them. The profile shows under 300,000 clones, over 80% of them singletons. The CDR3 runs 16 residues. The germline CDR1 and CDR2 sequences are SGHRS and YFSETQ. Germline trimming cut 5 bases from V and 0 bases from J; bases unmatched to any gene: 10. In this sample, this clone turned up once. The J gene is TRBJ1-2, the V gene TRBV5-1; 7 nucleotides match TRBD1. Sequenced input: peripheral blood. This sequence originates from a woman aged 55-69 years with active or convalescent COVID-19. The CDR3 region is CASSPAEGTANYGYTF. CDR3 bases: TGCGCCAGCAGTCCGGCGGAGGGGACAGCTAACTATGGCTACACCTTC. The whole variable domain, remainder taken from reference TRBV5-1 and TRBJ1-2, is KAGVTQTPRYLIKTRGQQVTLSCSPISGHRSVSWYQQTPGQGLQFLFEYFSETQRNKGNFPGRFSGRQFSNSRSEMNVSTLELGDSALYLCASSPAEGTANYGYTFGSGTRLTVV.